The text below deals with one T cell receptor beta chain. Deletions cut 0 bases from V and 0 bases from J, with 5 bases between. The CDR3 runs 14 residues. In germline, CDR1 is SGHRS, CDR2 YFSETQ. The sample originates from a study of blood T cell repertoires in COVID-19. Study information: PBMCs, B-cell-depleted T cells, or T cells were the source of the cDNA or gDNA that made up the material.

Original handling: Researchers report that nucleated cell counts were estimated from reference gene primer amplification. The data were produced by immunoSEQ multiplex PCR, yet TCRdb's version contains in-frame clones alone and is incomplete. That table supplies the V and J calls and clone size; D and trimming were determined from the DNA. This sample has about 65,000 clones, with roughly 85% found just once. The V and J genes are TRBV5-1 and TRBJ2-3, with D uncertain. Sequenced sample: peripheral blood. The sequence came from a human donor in a cohort sampled during active COVID-19. In DNA form, the CDR3 reads TGCGCCAGCAGCTTGGGTACTAGCACAGATACGCAGTATTTT. Its protein is CASSLGTSTDTQYF.